This passage covers 10 T cell receptor beta chains from one sample sequenced in a study of shared clonotypes between healthy human individuals. The method was immunoSEQ multiplex PCR; TCRdb's version includes in-frame clones alone and lacks a portion of them. The sample includes about 1 million clones, around 75% seen only once; the top ten take 1.5%. The sequencing input was memory CD4+ T cells sorted from blood. Subset specified: CD45RA-negative fraction. The receptor set was obtained from a man younger than 30 in good health.

On this clone itself: Other DNA sequences within the sample encode an identical CDR3. The genes are TRBV5-1 and TRBJ2-2; D is ambiguous. The CDR3 length is 13 residues. Trimming removed 0 bases from V and 4 bases from J, with 4 bases in between. Germline V CDR1 and CDR2: SGHRS, YFSETQ. DNA for the CDR3: TGCGCCAGCAGCTTGGGTGGCACCGGGGAGCTGTTTTTT. It yields the protein CASSLGGTGELFF.

The J gene is TRBJ2-5, the V gene TRBV5-1, with unresolved D. CDR3 length equals 14 residues. The germline V gene has CDR1 SGHRS and CDR2 YFSETQ. Trimming took off 1 base at V and 1 base at J, with 8 bases between the two ends. CDR3 bases: TGCGCCAGCAGCTTGAGGACCACCCAAGAGACCCAGTACTTC. As protein: CASSLRTTQETQYF.

This clone was seen many times. CDR3 in amino acids: CASTGGGGNQPQHF. The CDR3 DNA sequence: TGTGCCAGCACAGGAGGGGGCGGCAATCAGCCCCAGCATTTT. This chain uses TRBV2 with TRBJ1-5; 7 bases are a match to TRBD1. The junction had 5 bases not matched to a gene; V was cut back by 7 bases and J by 2 bases. Germline V gene sequence: CDR1 SNHLY, CDR2 FYNNEI. The CDR3 is 14 residues long.

This chain connects TRBV7-2 to TRBJ2-7; D not certain. The CDR3 is 15 residues long. Deletions cut 5 bases from V and 0 bases from J, with 14 bases between. Looked up from germline, CDR1 is SGHTA and CDR2 is FQGNSA. The CDR3 DNA sequence: TGTGCCAGCAGCCCTATCCGGGCCCTCTCCTACGAGCAGTACTTC. Its translation is CASSPIRALSYEQYF.

The chain recombines TRBV7-9 with TRBJ2-2; maybe TRBD2 (5 bases). Trimming removed 10 bases at V and 0 bases at J, with 15 bases between. The CDR3 runs 15 residues. Looked up from germline, CDR1 is SEHNR and CDR2 is FQNEAQ (reference sequence). CDR3: CATPARVANTGELFF. The CDR3 DNA sequence: TGTGCCACCCCTGCGCGGGTCGCGAACACCGGGGAGCTGTTTTTT.

In its sample, this clone was seen many times. The chain couples TRBV10-2 to TRBJ1-5; D not resolved. From germline, CDR1 is WSHSY and CDR2 SAAADI. V lost 0 bases to trimming and J lost 9 bases, with 12 bases between them. The length of the CDR3 is 14 residues. CDR3 sequence (DNA): TGCGCCAGCAGTGAGTCAGGCATCGGTGGGCCCCAGCATTTT. Amino acid sequence: CASSESGIGGPQHF.

Comments on this clone: At one end the junction does not follow the germline gene, possibly because of a read error. This chain connects TRBV7-9 to TRBJ2-2; TRBD2 aligns across 10 bases. The CDR3 is 14 residues long. Looked up from germline, CDR1 is SEHNR and CDR2 is FQNEAQ (reference sequence). The CDR3 bases are TGTGCCAGCAGCCTAGCGGGGGACCCCGGGGAGCTGTTTTTT. Encoded protein: CASSLAGDPGELFF.

CDR3 DNA sequence: TGTGCCAGCAGTTTAGTCGGCGGGGGACCCTACGAGCAGTACTTC. Protein product: CASSLVGGGPYEQYF. The chain carries TRBV27 and TRBJ2-7; TRBD2 agrees at 7 bases. V shed 2 bases and J 2 bases; nucleotides not matched to a gene: 6. This CDR3 is built from 15 residues. Germline V lookup: CDR1 MNHEY, CDR2 SMNVEV (reference sequence).

The CDR3 nucleotides are TGTGCCAGCAGTTTAATCGGGACTGGGGCCAACGTCCTGACTTTC. Translated, it gives CASSLIGTGANVLTF. This rearrangement joins TRBV5-4 to TRBJ2-6; the D gene is possibly TRBD2 (5 bases). This CDR3 is built from 15 residues. Germline loops: CDR1 SGHNT, CDR2 YYREEE (reference sequence). The V end lost 5 bases, the J end lost 2 bases, and 11 bases lay between the germline ends.

This chain links TRBV11-3 with TRBJ2-5; possible D gene TRBD2, 5 bases. Per the germline V gene, CDR1 is SGHNT and CDR2 is YENEEA. This CDR3 is 14 amino acids long. The V gene lost 1 base and the J gene lost 7 bases, with 13 bases spanning the gap. CDR3 nucleotides: TGTGCCAGCAGCTTAGGCGACGGGATGGGGACCCAGTACTTC. Translation gives CASSLGDGMGTQYF.